This T cell receptor (beta chain) emerged from a study of blood T cell repertoires in COVID-19. Study in general: The United States, Italy and Spain were the sources of the acute and convalescent COVID-19 samples. The cDNA or gDNA used as material had been derived from T cells, B-cell-depleted T cells, or PBMCs.

The CDR3 extends over 14 amino acids. The V gene's germline CDR1 is SGHRS and CDR2 YFSETQ. Trimming pared 4 bases from V and 4 bases from J, leaving 12 bases between. In the authors' workflow: Estimates of nucleated cell counts were drawn from the amplification of reference gene primers. The protocol was immunoSEQ multiplex PCR, while the TCRdb copy is restricted to in-frame clones and leaves out a portion. V and J calls and clone size come straight from that table; D and trimming were deduced from the DNA. The sample records roughly 110,000 clones, around 83% being singletons. This clone came up once.

This clonotype was sampled from a man in his forties with acute or convalescent COVID-19. Material: peripheral blood. The chain is built from TRBV5-1 and TRBJ2-1; D might be TRBD2 (6 bases). CDR3 amino acids: CASSPGTLYNEQFF. The CDR3 DNA follows: TGCGCCAGCAGCCCCGGGACTCTTTACAATGAGCAGTTCTTC.